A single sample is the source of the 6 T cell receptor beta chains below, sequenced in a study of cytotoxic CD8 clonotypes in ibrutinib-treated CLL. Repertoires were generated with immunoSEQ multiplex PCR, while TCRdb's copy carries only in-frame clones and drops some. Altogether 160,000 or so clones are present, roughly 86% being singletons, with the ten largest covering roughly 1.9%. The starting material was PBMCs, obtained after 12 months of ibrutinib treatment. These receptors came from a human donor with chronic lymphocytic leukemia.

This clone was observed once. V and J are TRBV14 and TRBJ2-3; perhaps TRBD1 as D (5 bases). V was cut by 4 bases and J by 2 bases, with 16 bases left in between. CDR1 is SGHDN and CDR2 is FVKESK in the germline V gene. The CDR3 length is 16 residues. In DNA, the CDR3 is TGTGCCAGCAGCCGGAAAACCACGACAGACACAGATACGCAGTATTTT. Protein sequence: CASSRKTTTDTDTQYF.

CDR3 bases: TGTGCCAGCGGCGAGACGCACACTGAAGCTTTCTTT. Protein product: CASGETHTEAFF. J is TRBJ1-1 and V is TRBV28; D unclear. The CDR3 has 12 residues. Trimming took off 8 bases at V and 3 bases at J, with 10 bases between the two ends. Looked up from germline, CDR1 is MDHEN and CDR2 is SYDVKM.

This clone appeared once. The chain's CDR3 is CASSRVEAFF. For the CDR3, the DNA is TGTGCCAGCAGCCGAGTCGAAGCTTTCTTT. The V gene is TRBV6-1, the J gene TRBJ1-1; no firm D call. CDR3 length: 10 amino acids. The V gene lost 6 bases and the J gene lost 8 bases, with 7 bases spanning the gap. Germline V gene data show CDR1 as MNHNS and CDR2 as SASEGT.

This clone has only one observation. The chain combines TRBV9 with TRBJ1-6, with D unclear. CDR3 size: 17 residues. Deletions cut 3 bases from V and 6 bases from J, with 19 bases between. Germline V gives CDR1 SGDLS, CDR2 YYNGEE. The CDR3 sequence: CASSAGVASISNSPLHF. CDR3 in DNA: TGTGCCAGCAGCGCCGGGGTAGCCTCTATAAGTAATTCACCCCTCCACTTT.

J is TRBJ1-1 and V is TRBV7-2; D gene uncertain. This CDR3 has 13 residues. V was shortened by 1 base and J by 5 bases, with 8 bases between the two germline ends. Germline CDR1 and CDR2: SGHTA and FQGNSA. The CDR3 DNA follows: TGTGCCAGCAGCTTAGTTGCGGAGACTGAAGCTTTCTTT. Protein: CASSLVAETEAFF. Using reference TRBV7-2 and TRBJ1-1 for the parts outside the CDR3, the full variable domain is GAGVSQSPSNKVTEKGKDVELRCDPISGHTALYWYRQSLGQGLEFLIYFQGNSAPDKSGLPSDRFSAERTGGSVSTLTIQRTQQEDSAVYLCASSLVAETEAFFGQGTRLTVV.

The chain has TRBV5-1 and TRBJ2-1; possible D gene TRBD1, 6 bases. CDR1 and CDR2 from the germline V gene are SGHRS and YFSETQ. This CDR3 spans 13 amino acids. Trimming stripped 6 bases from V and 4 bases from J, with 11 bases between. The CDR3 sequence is CASISDSYNEQFF. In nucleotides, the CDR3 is TGCGCCAGCATATCGGACAGTTACAATGAGCAGTTCTTC.